The 23 T cell receptor beta chains listed next were all sequenced from one sample in a study of blood T cell repertoires in COVID-19. TCRdb keeps only in-frame clones here, not all; method: immunoSEQ multiplex PCR. The sample lists about 140,000 clones; around 87% were seen once. Sequenced input: PBMCs or T cells enriched from blood (not recorded which). Every receptor here comes from a man aged 55 to 69 who had recovered from COVID-19.

The gene calls are TRBV5-5 and TRBJ1-1; D remains unclear. The CDR3 is 13 residues long. Germline-derived CDR1 and CDR2 are SGHKS and YYEKEE (reference sequence). Trimming cost V 6 bases and J 5 bases, with 14 bases left between them. This CDR3 reads CASINTGRTEAFF. CDR3 DNA: TGTGCCAGCATCAACACGGGGAGGACTGAAGCTTTCTTT.

This chain uses TRBV7-3 with TRBJ1-2; TRBD1 matches 8 bases. CDR1 is SGHTA and CDR2 is FQGTGA in the germline V gene. Trimming took 5 bases from V and 9 from J; bases not matched to a gene: 11. CDR3 length: 14 residues. The CDR3 nucleotides are TGTGCCAGCAGCCCGAAGGCAGGGGGCGTAAGCTACACCTTC. Translating it yields CASSPKAGGVSYTF. The full variable domain, with the rest looked up from reference TRBV7-3 and TRBJ1-2, is GAGVSQTPSNKVTEKGKYVELRCDPISGHTALYWYRQSLGQGPEFLIYFQGTGAADDSGLPNDRFFAVRPEGSVSTLKIQRTERGDSAVYLCASSPKAGGVSYTFGSGTRLTVV.

The CDR3 loop is CASGEDRGYQETQYF. Here the CDR3 DNA reads TGTGCCAGCGGGGAGGACAGGGGATACCAAGAGACCCAGTACTTC. The J gene is TRBJ2-5, the V gene TRBV7-9; TRBD1 agrees at 9 bases. Unmatched junction bases numbered 7, after V lost 8 bases and J lost 0 bases. This CDR3 has 15 amino acids. Germline values: CDR1 SEHNR, CDR2 FQNEAQ (reference sequence).

The V gene is TRBV7-2, the J gene TRBJ2-5, with 9 bases matching TRBD2. Unmatched junction bases numbered 8, after V lost 1 base and J lost 5 bases. Germline V CDR1 and CDR2: SGHTA, FQGNSA. CDR3 size: 16 residues. As DNA, the CDR3 is TGTGCCAGCAGCTTAGGGGTAGCGGGAGACGGGGAGACCCAGTACTTC. It yields the protein CASSLGVAGDGETQYF. Drawing the rest from reference TRBV7-2 and TRBJ2-5, the complete variable domain is GAGVSQSPSNKVTEKGKDVELRCDPISGHTALYWYRQSLGQGLEFLIYFQGNSAPDKSGLPSDRFSAERTGGSVSTLTIQRTQQEDSAVYLCASSLGVAGDGETQYFGPGTRLLVL.

The CDR3 protein is CASSPELDNEQFF. The CDR3 DNA reads as TGTGCCAGCAGTCCCGAGTTGGACAATGAGCAGTTCTTC. This chain uses TRBV6-4 with TRBJ2-1; D is undetermined. The CDR3 runs to 13 residues. Deletions cut 5 bases from V and 5 bases from J, with 10 bases between. Germline V lookup: CDR1 MRHNA, CDR2 SNTAGT.

V gene TRBV3-1 (or the pseudogene TRBV3-2) combines with J gene TRBJ1-2; D is unresolved. Trimming took 2 bases from V and 2 from J, leaving 12 bases between them. The V gene's germline CDR1 is LGHDT and CDR2 YNNKEL (reference sequence). CDR3 length equals 15 residues. CDR3 protein: CASSQTLAGNYGYTF. CDR3 nucleotide sequence: TGTGCCAGCAGCCAAACGCTGGCAGGAAACTATGGCTACACCTTC.

A single count supports this clone. The chain joins TRBV29-1 to TRBJ1-6; TRBD1 matches 11 bases. Germline assignment: CDR1 SQVTM and CDR2 ANQGSEA. The CDR3 totals 13 residues. The junction had 3 bases not matched to a gene; V was cut back by 7 bases and J by 7 bases. The CDR3 sequence is CSARTGGNSPLHF. CDR3 in DNA: TGCAGCGCCAGGACAGGGGGCAATTCACCCCTCCACTTT. The full variable domain, rest sourced from reference TRBV29-1 and TRBJ1-6, is SAVISQKPSRDICQRGTSLTIQCQVDSQVTMMFWYRQQPGQSLTLIATANQGSEATYESGFVIDKFPISRPNLTFSTLTVSNMSPEDSSIYLCSARTGGNSPLHFGNGTRLTVT.

Concerning this clone itself: The same CDR3 can be traced to other DNA sequences in this sample. The rearrangement joins TRBV6-5 to TRBJ1-5; 7 bases are a match to TRBD1. CDR1 is MNHEY and CDR2 is SVGAGI in the germline V gene. J lost 4 bases, V lost 6 bases, and 3 bases had no gene match. There are 13 residues in the CDR3. The DNA of the CDR3 is TGTGCCAGCAGGAGACAGGGTAATCAGCCCCAGCATTTT. Translating gives CASRRQGNQPQHF.

V and J are TRBV28 and TRBJ1-4; no definite D call. The CDR3 consists of 14 residues. The germline gives CDR1 MDHEN, CDR2 SYDVKM. V was clipped by 4 bases and J by 4 bases, with 10 bases between them. The CDR3 coding sequence is TGTGCCAGCAGTTCCCGACTGATTAATGAAAAACTGTTTTTT. Amino acids: CASSSRLINEKLFF.

The J gene is TRBJ1-3, the V gene TRBV18; D is uncertain. Germline lookup yields CDR1 KGHSH and CDR2 LQKENI. V was clipped by 6 bases and J by 0 bases, with 12 bases between them. The CDR3 totals 15 residues. Written as DNA, the CDR3 is TGTGCCAGCTCTCAGGACTGGCTCTCTGGAAACACCATATATTTT. Translating gives CASSQDWLSGNTIYF.

The chain uses TRBV14 and TRBJ1-1; a possible D gene is TRBD1 (5 bases). Per germline, CDR1 SGHDN and CDR2 FVKESK. This CDR3 comprises 15 residues. Trimming shortened V by 0 bases and J by 1 base, and 9 bases separated the two germline ends. The CDR3: CASSQDQGWNTEAFF. CDR3 bases: TGTGCCAGCAGCCAAGATCAGGGCTGGAACACTGAAGCTTTCTTT. Variable domain in full (rest from reference TRBV14 and TRBJ1-1): EAGVTQFPSHSVIEKGQTVTLRCDPISGHDNLYWYRRVMGKEIKFLLHFVKESKQDESGMPNNRFLAERTGGTYSTLKVQPAELEDSGVYFCASSQDQGWNTEAFFGQGTRLTVV.

This chain links TRBV7-3 with TRBJ1-4; D unresolved. The germline CDR1 and CDR2 sequences are SGHTA and FQGTGA. V dropped 1 base and J dropped 4 bases, with 16 bases sitting between them. CDR3 length: 17 amino acids. The DNA for the CDR3 is TGTGCCAGCAGCTTAAGGCCGATCCTGCAGTATAATGAAAAACTGTTTTTT. Protein: CASSLRPILQYNEKLFF.

In DNA, the CDR3 is TGTGCCACCAGCAGAGGACTAGAGCTTAGTACGCAGTATTTT. Translated, it gives CATSRGLELSTQYF. The rearrangement links TRBV15 to TRBJ2-3, with D maybe TRBD2 (6 bases). Trimming took 1 base from V and 8 from J, leaving 13 bases between them. Germline values: CDR1 LNHNV, CDR2 YYDKDF (reference sequence). This CDR3 is built from 14 residues.

V usage is TRBV27 and J usage is TRBJ2-3; 7 bases fit TRBD2. CDR1 and CDR2 from the germline V gene are MNHEY and SMNVEV (reference sequence). The CDR3 sequence is 16 residues long. V was pared by 2 bases and J by 8 bases, with 13 bases of the junction left unmatched. The CDR3 bases are TGTGCCAGCAGTTTAGCCCGAGCGGGGTCGGCCCGTACGCAGTATTTT. Translation: CASSLARAGSARTQYF.

The rearrangement joins TRBV5-4 to TRBJ2-2, with 12 bases matching TRBD1. Trimming took 4 bases from V and 6 from J; bases not matched to a gene: 4. Germline CDR1 SGHNT, CDR2 YYREEE (reference sequence). CDR3 length: 15 amino acids. The CDR3 is CASSGDRGQSGELFF. The CDR3 region has the DNA TGTGCCAGCAGCGGGGACAGGGGGCAATCCGGGGAGCTGTTTTTT.

This clone was picked up a small number of times. The genes are TRBV6-5 and TRBJ1-1; 8 bases are shared with TRBD1. This CDR3 has 14 residues. In germline, CDR1 is MNHEY, CDR2 SVGAGI. The ends lost 5 bases at V and 3 bases at J; junction bases unmatched: 5. The CDR3 region has the DNA TGTGCCAGCAGTCCACAGGGGGAATACACTGAAGCTTTCTTT. It specifies CASSPQGEYTEAFF.

This clone has only one observation. The chain employs TRBV6-1 and TRBJ1-1; possible D gene TRBD1, 5 bases. CDR3 length: 14 residues. The germline CDR1 and CDR2 sequences are MNHNS and SASEGT. The V and J ends lost 2 bases and 0 bases respectively, with 7 bases between them. The CDR3 DNA follows: TGTGCCAGCAGTGAACGACAGTTGAACACTGAAGCTTTCTTT. Residues: CASSERQLNTEAFF.

The chain has TRBV16 and TRBJ1-2; TRBD1 matches 8 bases. J was trimmed by 8 bases and V by 4 bases; bases with no gene match: 9. Germline values: CDR1 KGHSY, CDR2 FQNENV. This CDR3 is built from 14 residues. The CDR3 nucleotides read TGTGCCAGCAGCCCGGACAGGGCGTTGAGCGGCTACACCTTC. It codes for CASSPDRALSGYTF.

This clone was found a few times. The chain has TRBV19 and TRBJ1-2; D possibly corresponds to TRBD1 (5 bases). V lost 3 bases and J lost 4, with 18 bases in between. The CDR3 is 16 amino acids. Looked up from germline, CDR1 is LNHDA and CDR2 is SQIVND (reference sequence). The CDR3 region is CASSILGTEAGYGYTF. In nucleotides, the CDR3 is TGTGCCAGTAGTATTTTAGGGACGGAAGCGGGCTATGGCTACACCTTC.

The chain links TRBV5-8 to TRBJ2-1, with D uncertain. The CDR3 contains 13 residues. Germline-derived CDR1 and CDR2 are SGHTS and YDEGEE. Trimming stripped 0 bases from V and 4 bases from J, with 5 bases between. CDR3 nucleotides: TGTGCCAGCAGCTTGGCCAGATACAATGAGCAGTTCTTC. Translating gives CASSLARYNEQFF.

This clone has just one count. The chain carries TRBV28 and TRBJ2-7; TRBD2 agrees at 7 bases. Germline V gene data show CDR1 as MDHEN and CDR2 as SYDVKM. V lost 10 bases to trimming and J lost 3 bases; unmatched junction nucleotides: 6. This CDR3 comprises 12 residues. The CDR3 protein is CATIAGFYEQYF. CDR3 DNA: TGTGCCACCATAGCGGGTTTCTACGAGCAGTACTTC.

This rearrangement joins TRBV9 to TRBJ2-5, with unresolved D. Germline V lookup: CDR1 SGDLS, CDR2 YYNGEE. The germline V and J ends were trimmed by 3 bases and 1 base, with 13 bases remaining between them. The CDR3 covers 15 residues. CDR3 loop: CASSESSYPQETQYF. The CDR3 DNA is TGTGCCAGCAGCGAAAGTTCCTACCCCCAAGAGACCCAGTACTTC.

The J gene is TRBJ2-5, the V gene TRBV11-2; 10 bases match TRBD1. Germline V gene lookup returns CDR1 SGHAT and CDR2 FQNNGV. The CDR3 covers 15 residues. V shed 1 base and J 2 bases; nucleotides not matched to a gene: 1. CDR3 sequence (DNA): TGTGCCAGCAGCTTAGGGGGACAGGGGCAAGAGACCCAGTACTTC. It encodes CASSLGGQGQETQYF.